These 10 T cell receptor beta chains were sequenced from one sample in a study of T cell responses to AZD1222 COVID-19 vaccine. Data came from immunoSEQ multiplex PCR; TCRdb stores just in-frame clones and leaves some out. Among some 120,000 clones, about 83% were seen once, and the ten largest hold 12%. Sequences were derived from peripheral blood, sampled on day 0 of AZD1222 vaccination. The receptors stem from an adult in good health.

The chain recombines TRBV4-2 with TRBJ2-3, with TRBD2 matching over 13 bases. J was trimmed by 4 bases and V by 4 bases; bases with no gene match: 5. Germline loops: CDR1 LGHNA, CDR2 YNFKEQ. The CDR3 contains 16 residues. The CDR3 reads CASSLETSGRPDTQYF. DNA of the CDR3: TGTGCCAGCAGCCTCGAGACTAGCGGGAGGCCAGATACGCAGTATTTT.

V gene TRBV19 combines with J gene TRBJ2-1; tentatively, D is TRBD1 or TRBD2 (6 bases each). This CDR3 has 14 residues. The ends were cut back, 8 bases at V and 9 bases at J, with 20 bases in the middle. Per the germline V gene, CDR1 is LNHDA and CDR2 is SQIVND (reference sequence). CDR3 residues: CASQGPSGVTEQFF. CDR3 nucleotides: TGTGCCAGTCAGGGGCCGTCGGGGGTCACTGAGCAGTTCTTC.

This chain connects TRBV19 to TRBJ2-7, with TRBD1 matching 9 bases. The CDR3 extends over 14 amino acids. V lost 5 bases and J lost 3; bases outside the gene matches: 5. Germline values: CDR1 LNHDA, CDR2 SQIVND (reference sequence). DNA for the CDR3: TGTGCCAGTAGTGCGGGACAGGGAGTCTACGAGCAGTACTTC. This encodes CASSAGQGVYEQYF.

The chain has TRBV19 and TRBJ2-7; no clear D gene. CDR1 is LNHDA, CDR2 SQIVND, per germline (reference sequence). Trimming cost V 5 bases and J 2 bases, with 10 bases left between them. The CDR3 consists of 13 residues. CDR3: CASSSQIPYEQYF. CDR3 DNA: TGTGCCAGTAGTTCACAGATTCCCTACGAGCAGTACTTC.

The rearrangement uses TRBV13 and TRBJ2-7; D is unclear. The V end lost 0 bases, the J end lost 4 bases, and 10 bases lay between the germline ends. The CDR3 extends over 14 amino acids. The germline CDR1 and CDR2 sequences are PRHDT and FYEKMQ (reference sequence). The CDR3: CASSLGRKVYEQYF. CDR3 bases: TGTGCCAGCAGCTTAGGGCGTAAAGTGTACGAGCAGTACTTC. Variable domain in full (rest from reference TRBV13 and TRBJ2-7): AAGVIQSPRHLIKEKRETATLKCYPIPRHDTVYWYQQGPGQDPQFLISFYEKMQSDKGSIPDRFSAQQFSDYHSELNMSSLELGDSALYFCASSLGRKVYEQYFGPGTRLTVT.

CDR3 in amino acids: CASSLGYSYNEQFF. CDR3 in DNA: TGTGCCAGCAGCTTAGGCTATTCCTACAATGAGCAGTTCTTC. This chain uses TRBV11-2 with TRBJ2-1; D uncertain. Trimming pared 1 base from V and 1 base from J, leaving 5 bases between. Germline V gene lookup returns CDR1 SGHAT and CDR2 FQNNGV. This CDR3 region has 14 residues.

V and J are TRBV28 and TRBJ2-3; D might be TRBD2 (6 bases). The CDR3 contains 15 residues. Trimming left V 4 bases short and J 10 bases short, with 21 bases between. Germline V gene sequence: CDR1 MDHEN, CDR2 SYDVKM. The CDR3, as DNA: TGTGCCAGCAGTTCCGGAGGGCGGGTTAACCGGGCGCAGTATTTT. This codes for CASSSGGRVNRAQYF.

This clone has just one count. This rearrangement joins TRBV2 to TRBJ2-3; D unresolved. The CDR3 spans 13 residues. Germline loops: CDR1 SNHLY, CDR2 FYNNEI. Trimming cost V 4 bases and J 0 bases, with 5 bases left between them. The CDR3 DNA sequence: TGTGCCAGCAGTGCTTCTAGCACAGATACGCAGTATTTT. Its protein is CASSASSTDTQYF.

The count of this clone is one. Here the CDR3 reads CASSPQTGDGYTF. DNA for the CDR3: TGTGCCAGCTCACCACAGACAGGGGATGGCTACACCTTC. This sequence joins TRBV18 and TRBJ1-2; TRBD1 matches at 8 bases. Germline assignment: CDR1 KGHSH and CDR2 LQKENI. This CDR3 has 13 residues. The V gene end was trimmed by 1 base and the J gene end by 6 bases; junction bases not matched to a gene: 1.

This clone was seen only once. The rearrangement uses TRBV11-2 and TRBJ1-3, with TRBD1 as a possible D gene (6 bases). Trimming removed 5 bases from V and 4 bases from J, with 18 bases in between. The CDR3 length is 16 residues. Germline values: CDR1 SGHAT, CDR2 FQNNGV. CDR3 in amino acids: CASSPPRAGVGNTIYF. CDR3 coding DNA: TGTGCCAGCAGCCCACCGCGGGCAGGGGTCGGAAACACCATATATTTT.